These T cell receptor beta chains were read from a single sample in a study of T cells in Graves' hyperthyroidism and ophthalmopathy. TCRdb analysed the multiplex PCR reads with MiXCR anew, one entry per CDR3 protein. In the table there are 130,000 to 150,000 distinct CDR3 sequences, 22% of which are singletons. Input material: blood. Source of these receptors: a woman in her 50s with Graves' hyperthyroidism that later progressed to Graves' ophthalmopathy. The CDR3 runs from the conserved cysteine through the conserved F or W. D genes are given only for firm matches. Clone size appears in some rows only: once, few, many, or a class for an expanded clone.

clone_size j_call d_call v_call cdr3_aa cdr3_nt
many TRBJ2-7 . TRBV5-1 CASSLVTGYEQYF TGCGCCAGCAGCTTGGTGACGGGCTACGAGCAGTACTTC
many TRBJ2-3 . TRBV5-1 CASSLDIRTDTQYF TGCGCCAGCAGCCTGGACATCCGCACAGATACGCAGTATTTT
. TRBJ2-1 TRBD1 TRBV3-1 CASSYDRGNNEQFF TGTGCCAGCAGCTACGACAGGGGGAACAATGAGCAGTTCTTC
many TRBJ2-1 TRBD1 TRBV7-3 CASSLRQGSWNEQFF TGTGCCAGCAGCTTAAGACAGGGGTCATGGAATGAGCAGTTCTTC
many TRBJ2-1 TRBD2 TRBV2 CASIQAGGPSYNEQFF TGTGCCAGCATTCAAGCGGGAGGGCCTTCCTACAATGAGCAGTTCTTC
many TRBJ1-1 . TRBV7-3 CASAGHPNTEAFF TGTGCCAGCGCGGGACACCCGAACACTGAAGCTTTCTTT
. TRBJ2-1 . TRBV5-1 CASSLTKNPYNEQFF TGCGCCAGCAGCTTGACTAAGAACCCCTACAATGAGCAGTTCTTC
. TRBJ1-4 TRBD1 TRBV7-8 CASSQDRANEKLVF TGTGCCAGCAGCCAGGACAGGGCTAATGAAAAACTGGTTTTT
many TRBJ2-1 TRBD2 TRBV28 CASSLFGSGKYNEQFF TGTGCCAGCAGTTTATTCGGAAGCGGGAAATACAATGAGCAGTTCTTC
many TRBJ2-2 . TRBV20-1 CSATTGPTGELFF TGCAGTGCTACTACCGGGCCCACCGGGGAGCTGTTTTTT
few TRBJ2-6 . TRBV10-3 CAISARGFSSGANVLTF TGTGCCATCAGTGCGAGGGGTTTTAGCTCTGGGGCCAACGTCCTGACTTTC